These 12 T cell receptor beta chains were sequenced from one sample in a study of T cell responses to AZD1222 COVID-19 vaccine. Profiled with immunoSEQ multiplex PCR; TCRdb holds only in-frame clones, not every one. The sample shows around 130,000 clones, just over 85% of them seen only once. The material was peripheral blood, obtained on day 0 of AZD1222 vaccination. The receptors derive from an adult in good health.

This clone was recorded once. This chain links TRBV7-2 with TRBJ1-2; D is perhaps TRBD1 (6 bases). The CDR3 consists of 15 residues. Germline V lookup: CDR1 SGHTA, CDR2 FQGNSA. V was pared by 1 base and J by 5 bases, with 14 bases between. CDR3 residues: CASSLDLAQGYGYTF. CDR3 coding DNA: TGTGCCAGCAGCTTAGACCTCGCCCAGGGGTATGGCTACACCTTC.

The chain joins TRBV3-1 (or the pseudogene TRBV3-2) to TRBJ1-5; D is unclear. Per germline, CDR1 LGHDT and CDR2 YNNKEL (reference sequence). This CDR3 is built from 16 residues. The V gene lost 3 bases and the J gene lost 5 bases, with 17 bases spanning the gap. The CDR3 DNA is TGTGCCAGCAGCCACCGAAGTGGAGTGGGCGATCAGCCCCAGCATTTT. It encodes CASSHRSGVGDQPQHF.

The V and J genes are TRBV25-1 and TRBJ1-6, with a possible D match to TRBD1 (6 bases). Trimming stripped 10 bases from V and 8 bases from J, with 12 bases between. Germline V gene data show CDR1 as MGHDK and CDR2 as SYGVNS. This CDR3 contains 12 residues. For the CDR3, the DNA is TGTGCCACGGTACAGGGAGATTCACCCCTCCACTTT. This translates into CATVQGDSPLHF.

The CDR3 DNA sequence: TGTGCCAGCAGCGCTTCGACAGGGCCAGAAGCTTTCTTT. Its protein product is CASSASTGPEAFF. The rearrangement uses TRBV3-1 (or the pseudogene TRBV3-2) and TRBJ1-1; 7 nucleotides match TRBD1. V was clipped by 5 bases and J by 8 bases; unmatched bases: 8. The CDR3 is 13 amino acids. The V gene's germline CDR1 is LGHDT and CDR2 YNNKEL (reference sequence).

The chain employs TRBV7-2 and TRBJ1-3, with a possible D match to TRBD1 (6 bases). Germline V gene sequence: CDR1 SGHTA, CDR2 FQGNSA. Trimming cost V 5 bases and J 2 bases, with 10 bases left between them. This CDR3 comprises 14 residues. The CDR3 protein is CASSHRQAGNTIYF. In DNA form, the CDR3 reads TGTGCCAGCAGCCATAGACAGGCTGGAAACACCATATATTTT. The variable domain in full, completed from reference TRBV7-2 and TRBJ1-3, reads GAGVSQSPSNKVTEKGKDVELRCDPISGHTALYWYRQSLGQGLEFLIYFQGNSAPDKSGLPSDRFSAERTGGSVSTLTIQRTQQEDSAVYLCASSHRQAGNTIYFGEGSWLTVV.

With respect to this clone: The same CDR3 is also encoded by other DNA sequences in this sample. The rearrangement joins TRBV7-8 to TRBJ1-2, with a tentative D call TRBD1 (5 bases). This CDR3 has 13 amino acids. Trimming pared 1 base from V and 4 bases from J, leaving 7 bases between. CDR1 SGHVS and CDR2 FQNEAQ come from the germline V gene. CDR3 sequence (DNA): TGTGCCAGCAGCTTAGAGGGGACCTATGGCTACACCTTC. Translating it yields CASSLEGTYGYTF.

The chain carries TRBV3-1 (or the pseudogene TRBV3-2) and TRBJ1-3; unclear D gene. Trimming removed 4 bases from V and 0 bases from J, with 10 bases in between. This CDR3 has 15 residues. Germline-derived CDR1 and CDR2 are LGHDT and YNNKEL (reference sequence). In DNA, the CDR3 is TGTGCCAGCAGCCGGCAGGACCACTCTGGAAACACCATATATTTT. The encoded protein is CASSRQDHSGNTIYF.

V gene TRBV3-1 (or the pseudogene TRBV3-2) combines with J gene TRBJ1-5; D ambiguous. V was clipped by 1 base and J by 8 bases, with 12 bases between them. CDR1 and CDR2 (germline): LGHDT, YNNKEL (reference sequence). The length of the CDR3 is 14 residues. The CDR3 is CASSQAGQREPQHF. CDR3 sequence (DNA): TGTGCCAGCAGCCAAGCGGGCCAGCGGGAGCCCCAGCATTTT.

In its sample, this clone was seen once. The chain has TRBV7-2 and TRBJ1-6, with 8 bases that match TRBD1. J lost 9 bases, V lost 2 bases, and 9 bases had no gene match. CDR1 is SGHTA and CDR2 is FQGNSA in the germline V gene. The CDR3 is 16 residues long. The DNA for the CDR3 is TGTGCCAGCAGCTTACGTCCAGGGGGCTCTACTTCACCCCTCCACTTT. Encoded protein: CASSLRPGGSTSPLHF.

J is TRBJ2-7 and V is TRBV20-1; 7 bases map to TRBD2. Germline assignment: CDR1 DFQATT and CDR2 SNEGSKA (reference sequence). The CDR3 runs 13 residues. Trimming took 3 bases from V and 6 from J; bases not matched to a gene: 8. Written as DNA, the CDR3 is TGCAGTGCTAGTCGGGAGGCCACTTCCGAGCAGTACTTC. The encoded protein is CSASREATSEQYF.

The J gene is TRBJ2-1, the V gene TRBV7-6; the D gene is possibly TRBD1 (5 bases). The CDR3 sequence is 16 residues long. Per the germline V gene, CDR1 is SGHVS and CDR2 is FNYEAQ. V was trimmed by 5 bases and J by 2 bases, leaving 16 bases between them. The CDR3 DNA is TGTGCCAGCAGCACCAGCCAGGGAACAACCTACAATGAGCAGTTCTTC. This gives the protein CASSTSQGTTYNEQFF.

The chain joins TRBV2 to TRBJ2-1; D gene unclear. The V gene lost 4 bases and the J gene lost 3 bases, with 7 bases spanning the gap. The CDR3 is 13 amino acids. From germline, CDR1 is SNHLY and CDR2 FYNNEI. The CDR3 here is CASSAGFYNEQFF. CDR3 DNA sequence: TGTGCCAGCAGTGCAGGCTTCTACAATGAGCAGTTCTTC.